The 5 T cell receptor beta chains listed next were all sequenced from one sample in a study of OX40 agonist ivuxolimab in advanced cancers. Sequenced by immunoSEQ multiplex PCR; TCRdb stores in-frame clones only, minus some. Seen here are approximately 94,000 clones, about 88% observed once, and the top ten hold approximately 0.16%. The source material was CD4+ or CD8+ T cells sorted from blood, sampled in a trial of the OX40 agonist ivuxolimab. The receptor set was obtained from an adult with an advanced solid tumor such as melanoma, head and neck, liver or kidney cancer.

The rearrangement links TRBV19 to TRBJ1-5, with no clear D. This CDR3 contains 12 residues. Per the germline V gene, CDR1 is LNHDA and CDR2 is SQIVND (reference sequence). V was shortened by 6 bases and J by 0 bases, with 3 bases between the two germline ends. The CDR3 bases are TGTGCCAGTAGAGATAGCAATCAGCCCCAGCATTTT. It specifies CASRDSNQPQHF.

This clone occurred once. V gene TRBV9 combines with J gene TRBJ1-2; 8 positions agree with TRBD1. Germline V gene data show CDR1 as SGDLS and CDR2 as YYNGEE. This CDR3 region has 13 residues. Trimming cost V 4 bases and J 5 bases; bases outside gene matches: 4. Here the CDR3 DNA reads TGTGCCAGCAGCCCACGGACAGGGTATGGCTACACCTTC. This codes for CASSPRTGYGYTF.

The V call is TRBV30, the J call TRBJ1-2, with D tentatively TRBD1 (5 bases). The CDR3 is made up of 13 amino acids. With 4 bases removed from V and 6 bases from J, the gap between germline ends came to 15 bases. CDR1 is GTSNPN, CDR2 SVGIG, per germline (reference sequence). The DNA for the CDR3 is TGTGCCTGGATGGGACGTTATCGGGATGGCTACACCTTC. As protein: CAWMGRYRDGYTF.

On this clone itself: Other nucleotide sequences from this sample produce the same CDR3. The CDR3 DNA reads as TGTGCCAGCAGCGTGGGCGGAAGCTCCTACGAGCAGTACTTC. Its translation: CASSVGGSSYEQYF. The chain joins TRBV9 to TRBJ2-7; D ambiguous. V was shortened by 2 bases and J by 0 bases, with 9 bases between the two germline ends. This CDR3 region has 14 residues. The germline V gene encodes CDR1 SGDLS and CDR2 YYNGEE.

J is TRBJ2-2 and V is TRBV5-1, with TRBD2 identical over 14 bases. CDR1 is SGHRS and CDR2 is YFSETQ in the germline V gene. The V segment lost 4 bases and the J segment 6 bases; nucleotides outside the gene matches: 11. CDR3 length: 18 amino acids. This CDR3 is CASSPGGTSGSNAGELFF. DNA of the CDR3: TGCGCCAGCAGCCCGGGCGGGACTAGCGGGAGTAATGCCGGGGAGCTGTTTTTT.